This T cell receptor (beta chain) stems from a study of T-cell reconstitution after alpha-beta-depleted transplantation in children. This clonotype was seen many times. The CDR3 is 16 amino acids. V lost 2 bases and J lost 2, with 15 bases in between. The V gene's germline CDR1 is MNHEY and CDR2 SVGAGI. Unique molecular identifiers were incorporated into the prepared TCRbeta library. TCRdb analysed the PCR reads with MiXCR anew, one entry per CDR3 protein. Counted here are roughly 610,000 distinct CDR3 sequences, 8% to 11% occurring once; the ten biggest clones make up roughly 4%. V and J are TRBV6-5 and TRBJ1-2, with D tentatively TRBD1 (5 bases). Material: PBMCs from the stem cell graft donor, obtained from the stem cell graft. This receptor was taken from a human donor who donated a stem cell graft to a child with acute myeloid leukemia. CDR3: CASSYRASNRNYGYTF. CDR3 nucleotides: TGTGCCAGCAGTTACCGCGCCTCAAACAGGAACTATGGCTACACCTTC.